This entry concerns a single T cell receptor beta chain. The sample originates from a study of cytomegalovirus exposure and HLA in healthy donors. Germline assignment: CDR1 SGHTA and CDR2 FQGNSA. The V segment lost 4 bases and the J segment 0 bases; nucleotides outside the gene matches: 8. The CDR3 runs 16 residues. The PCR used 60 Vbeta and 13 Jbeta primers. Assay used: immunoSEQ multiplex PCR; TCRdb lists only in-frame clones, some missing. This sample carries over 130,000 clones, roughly 83% of them seen once, and the ten largest clones take roughly 3.4%. Sequencing was performed on PBMCs. This chain connects TRBV7-2 to TRBJ2-5; 7 positions match TRBD2. This TCR came from a human donor in good health. The CDR3 is CASSSQRGQYQETQYF. The CDR3 bases are TGTGCCAGCAGCTCCCAGCGGGGCCAGTACCAAGAGACCCAGTACTTC.